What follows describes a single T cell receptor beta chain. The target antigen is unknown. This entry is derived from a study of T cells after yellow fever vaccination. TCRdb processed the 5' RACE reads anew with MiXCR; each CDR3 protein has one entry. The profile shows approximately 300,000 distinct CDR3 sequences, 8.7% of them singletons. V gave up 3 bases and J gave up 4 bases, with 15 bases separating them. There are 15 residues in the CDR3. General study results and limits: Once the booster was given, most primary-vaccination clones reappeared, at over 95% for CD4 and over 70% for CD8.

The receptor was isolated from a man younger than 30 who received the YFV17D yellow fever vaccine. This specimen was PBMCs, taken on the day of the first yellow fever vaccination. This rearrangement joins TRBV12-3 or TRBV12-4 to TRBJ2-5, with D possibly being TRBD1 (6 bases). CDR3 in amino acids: CASSFSQGWGETQYF. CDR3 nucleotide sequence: TGTGCCAGCAGTTTCAGTCAGGGGTGGGGAGAGACCCAGTACTTC.